This T cell receptor (beta chain) derives from a study of T cells in Graves' hyperthyroidism and ophthalmopathy. RNA transcripts were the template for amplifying TCR beta CDR3 regions. The TCR CDR3 first-round RT-PCR relied on the HTBI primer set. TCRdb processed the multiplex PCR reads anew with MiXCR; each CDR3 protein has one entry. In the table there are approximately 600,000 distinct CDR3 sequences, roughly 14% of which are singletons. The table lists this clonotype with many counts. The TCR was taken from a woman aged 40 to 49 with Graves' ophthalmopathy. Material for sequencing was blood.

The DNA for the CDR3 is TGCAGTGCTCTAAGGGGCAGGGCCACTCAGCCCCAGCATTTT. It codes for CSALRGRATQPQHF. J is TRBJ1-5 and V is TRBV20-1; possible D gene TRBD1, 5 bases. CDR1 is DFQATT, CDR2 SNEGSKA, per germline (reference sequence). Trimming stripped 5 bases from V and 6 bases from J, with 17 bases between. The CDR3 loop spans 14 amino acids.